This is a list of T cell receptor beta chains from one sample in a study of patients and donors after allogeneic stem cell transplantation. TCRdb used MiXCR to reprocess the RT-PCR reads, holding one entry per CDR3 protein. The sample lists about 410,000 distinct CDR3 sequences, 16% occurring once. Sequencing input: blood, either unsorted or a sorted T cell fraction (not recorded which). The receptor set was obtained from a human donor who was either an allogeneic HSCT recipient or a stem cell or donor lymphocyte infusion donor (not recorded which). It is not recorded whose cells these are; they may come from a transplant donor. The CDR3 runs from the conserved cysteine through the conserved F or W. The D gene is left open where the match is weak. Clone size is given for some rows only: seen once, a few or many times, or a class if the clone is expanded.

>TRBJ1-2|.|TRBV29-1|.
CSVEVGTLNYGYTF
TGCAGCGTTGAAGTGGGCACCCTCAACTATGGCTACACCTTC
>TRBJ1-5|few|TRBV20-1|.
CSAKTGSVFPQHF
TGCAGTGCCAAGACAGGTTCCGTGTTTCCCCAGCATTTT
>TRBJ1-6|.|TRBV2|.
CASSEGQGINSPLHF
TGTGCCAGCAGTGAAGGGCAGGGAATTAATTCACCCCTCCACTTT
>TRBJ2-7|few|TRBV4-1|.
CASSVTRAYEQYF
TGCGCCAGCAGCGTTACTAGGGCTTACGAGCAGTACTTC
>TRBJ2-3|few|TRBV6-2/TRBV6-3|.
CASSFWGRTDTQYF
TGTGCCAGCAGTTTCTGGGGCCGCACAGATACGCAGTATTTT
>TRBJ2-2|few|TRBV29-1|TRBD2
CSALGGANTGELFF
TGCAGCGCCCTCGGGGGGGCGAACACCGGGGAGCTGTTTTTT
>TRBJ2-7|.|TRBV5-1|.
CASSVGHSSYEQYF
TGCGCCAGCAGCGTGGGACATTCAAGCTACGAGCAGTACTTC
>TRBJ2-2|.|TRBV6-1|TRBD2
CATEGLDSGELFF
TGTGCCACCGAAGGACTAGATTCCGGGGAGCTGTTTTTT
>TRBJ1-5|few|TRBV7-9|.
CASSSGKGASRRQPQHF
TGTGCCAGCAGCTCCGGTAAAGGGGCATCACGACGTCAGCCCCAGCATTTT
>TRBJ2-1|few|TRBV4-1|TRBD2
CASSPGLAGLNEQFF
TGCGCCAGCAGCCCGGGACTAGCGGGGTTAAATGAGCAGTTCTTC
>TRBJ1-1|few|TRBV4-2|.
CASSQGEFILAANTEAFF
TGTGCCAGCAGCCAAGGCGAGTTTATCCTGGCGGCGAACACTGAAGCTTTCTTT
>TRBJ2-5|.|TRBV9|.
CASRPPGGGETQYF
TGTGCCAGCAGACCCCCGGGGGGCGGTGAGACCCAGTACTTC
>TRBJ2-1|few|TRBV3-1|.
CASSQDEGVAYNEQFF
TGTGCCAGCAGCCAAGATGAGGGAGTGGCCTACAATGAGCAGTTCTTC
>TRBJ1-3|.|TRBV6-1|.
CASRNQGAGNTIYF
TGTGCCAGCAGAAACCAGGGAGCTGGAAACACCATATATTTT
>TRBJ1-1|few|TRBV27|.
CASSHPKEDPTEAFF
TGTGCCAGCAGCCACCCGAAGGAGGACCCCACTGAAGCTTTCTTT
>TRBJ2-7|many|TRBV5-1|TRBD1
CASSSRGSSYEQYF
TGCGCCAGCAGCAGCAGGGGGAGCTCCTACGAGCAGTACTTC
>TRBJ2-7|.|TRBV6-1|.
CASSPRGIEQYF
TGTGCCAGCAGTCCCCGGGGGATCGAGCAGTACTTC
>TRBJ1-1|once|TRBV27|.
CASSSVQGNTEAFF
TGTGCCAGCAGTTCCGTCCAGGGAAACACTGAAGCTTTCTTT
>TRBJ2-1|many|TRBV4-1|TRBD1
CASSQASTGQGRPSPYNEQFF
TGCGCCAGCAGCCAAGCATCGACGGGACAGGGGCGCCCTAGCCCCTACAATGAGCAGTTCTTC
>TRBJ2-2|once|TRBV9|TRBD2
CASSGKLATNTGELFF
TGTGCCAGCAGTGGTAAACTAGCGACGAACACCGGGGAGCTGTTTTTT
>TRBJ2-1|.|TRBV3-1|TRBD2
CASSQDNREGQRQFF
TGTGCCAGCAGCCAAGATAACCGGGAGGGCCAGCGTCAGTTCTTC
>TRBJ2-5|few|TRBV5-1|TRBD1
CASSPTGGIETQYF
TGCGCCAGCAGCCCTACAGGGGGCATCGAGACCCAGTACTTC
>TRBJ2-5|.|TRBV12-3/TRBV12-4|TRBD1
CASSYGTGVRETQYF
TGTGCCAGCAGTTATGGGACAGGGGTGCGGGAGACCCAGTACTTC
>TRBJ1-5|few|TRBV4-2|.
CASSQDAGTGNQPQHF
TGTGCCAGCAGCCAAGATGCGGGGACGGGCAATCAGCCCCAGCATTTT
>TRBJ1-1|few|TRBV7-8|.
CASSIQLGQNTEAFF
TGTGCCAGCAGCATACAATTGGGACAGAACACTGAAGCTTTCTTT
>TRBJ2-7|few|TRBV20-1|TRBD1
CGIPGQGVHEQYF
TGCGGAATTCCGGGACAGGGGGTCCACGAGCAGTACTTC
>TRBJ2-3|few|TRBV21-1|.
CASSKGPLCGTSTDTQYF
TGTGCCAGCAGCAAAGGACCCCTTTGTGGGACCAGCACAGATACGCAGTATTTT
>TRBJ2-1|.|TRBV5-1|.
CASSLGLARNYNEQFF
TGCGCCAGCAGCTTGGGGCTAGCGCGAAACTACAATGAGCAGTTCTTC
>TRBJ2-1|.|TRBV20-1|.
CSARDTWGTSYNEQFF
TGCAGTGCTAGAGATACGTGGGGCACCTCCTACAATGAGCAGTTCTTC
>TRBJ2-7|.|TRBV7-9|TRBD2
CASSPSGRPSYEQYF
TGTGCCAGCAGCCCTAGCGGGAGGCCCTCCTACGAGCAGTACTTC
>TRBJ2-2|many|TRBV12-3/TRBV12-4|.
CASSYTGELFF
TGTGCCAGCAGTTACACCGGGGAGCTGTTTTTT
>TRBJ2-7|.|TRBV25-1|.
CASSEVGIYEQYF
TGTGCCAGCAGTGAAGTAGGGATCTACGAGCAGTACTTC
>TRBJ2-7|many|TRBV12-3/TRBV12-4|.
CASSLEVSEGSYEQYF
TGTGCCAGCAGTTTAGAAGTCTCGGAAGGGTCCTACGAGCAGTACTTC
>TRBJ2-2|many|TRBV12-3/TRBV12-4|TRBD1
CASSLARDSSNTGELFF
TGTGCCAGCAGTTTAGCCCGGGACAGCTCGAACACCGGGGAGCTGTTTTTT
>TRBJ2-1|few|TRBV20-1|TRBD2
CSAAGTSSYNEQFF
TGCAGTGCTGCCGGGACTAGCTCCTACAATGAGCAGTTCTTC
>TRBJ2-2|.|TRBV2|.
CASMTQGNTGELFF
TGTGCCAGCATGACACAGGGAAACACCGGGGAGCTGTTTTTT
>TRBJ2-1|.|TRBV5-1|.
CASSYEVPRRDEQFF
TGCGCCAGCAGTTATGAGGTTCCCCGGCGCGATGAGCAGTTCTTC
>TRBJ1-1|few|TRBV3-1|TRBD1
CASSQGTGAREAFF
TGTGCCAGCAGCCAAGGCACAGGGGCGCGTGAAGCTTTCTTT
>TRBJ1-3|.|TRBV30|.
CAWTPDSGNTIYF
TGTGCCTGGACCCCTGACTCTGGAAACACCATATATTTT
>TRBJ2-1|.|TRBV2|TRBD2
CASRGGLAGGQEQFF
TGTGCCAGCAGGGGGGGACTAGCGGGAGGACAAGAGCAGTTCTTC
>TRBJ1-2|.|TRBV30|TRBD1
CAWRGQGGYTF
TGTGCCTGGAGAGGACAGGGAGGCTACACCTTC
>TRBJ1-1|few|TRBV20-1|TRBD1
CSAFTGGTEAFF
TGCAGTGCTTTTACAGGGGGCACTGAAGCTTTCTTT
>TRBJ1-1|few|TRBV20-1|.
CSARYSPRTEAFF
TGCAGTGCTAGATACAGCCCAAGGACTGAAGCTTTCTTT
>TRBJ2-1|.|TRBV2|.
CASWGSPYNEQFF
TGTGCCAGCTGGGGGTCCCCTTACAATGAGCAGTTCTTC
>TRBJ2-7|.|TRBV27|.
CASSLSEGSSNEQYF
TGTGCCAGCAGTTTATCCGAAGGGTCCTCCAACGAGCAGTACTTC
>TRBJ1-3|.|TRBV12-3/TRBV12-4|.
CASSSRALGNTIYF
TGTGCCAGCAGTTCCCGAGCTCTTGGAAACACCATATATTTT
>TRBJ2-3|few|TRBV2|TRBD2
CASSEGRGFTDTQYF
TGTGCCAGCAGTGAGGGGCGGGGGTTCACAGATACGCAGTATTTT
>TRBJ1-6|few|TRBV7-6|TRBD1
CASSLTWDRGRVGSPLHF
TGTGCCAGCAGCCTCACTTGGGACAGGGGGCGAGTAGGGTCACCCCTCCACTTT
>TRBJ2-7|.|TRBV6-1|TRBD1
CASASYGTGRLYEQYF
TGTGCCAGCGCGTCATATGGGACAGGGAGACTTTACGAGCAGTACTTC
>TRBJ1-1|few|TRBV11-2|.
CASSLGWRNTEAFF
TGTGCCAGCAGCTTAGGATGGAGGAACACTGAAGCTTTCTTT
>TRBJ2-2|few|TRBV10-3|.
CAITGTDFRELFF
TGTGCCATCACCGGGACGGATTTTAGGGAGCTGTTTTTT
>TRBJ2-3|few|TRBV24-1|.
CATSGRIASTDTQYF
TGTGCCACCAGTGGGAGAATAGCTAGCACAGATACGCAGTATTTT
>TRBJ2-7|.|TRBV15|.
CATSRDGDEQYF
TGTGCCACCAGCAGAGACGGGGACGAGCAGTACTTC
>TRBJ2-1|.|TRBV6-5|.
CASSYHLLGNEQFF
TGTGCCAGCAGTTACCATCTCTTAGGTAATGAGCAGTTCTTC
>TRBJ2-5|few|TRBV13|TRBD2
CASSLEAGVLETQYF
TGTGCCAGCAGCTTAGAAGCGGGAGTCTTGGAGACCCAGTACTTC
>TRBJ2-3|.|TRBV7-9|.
CASSLSPDSYTQYF
TGTGCCAGCAGCTTAAGTCCGGACTCATATACGCAGTATTTT
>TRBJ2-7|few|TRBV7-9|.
CASSLANRVGEQYF
TGTGCCAGCAGCTTAGCCAATCGGGTAGGCGAGCAGTACTTC
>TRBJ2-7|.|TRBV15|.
CATSRDLYEQYF
TGTGCCACCAGCAGAGATTTATACGAGCAGTACTTC
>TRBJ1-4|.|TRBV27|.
CASSETVATNEKLFF
TGTGCCAGCAGTGAGACAGTTGCAACTAATGAAAAACTGTTTTTT